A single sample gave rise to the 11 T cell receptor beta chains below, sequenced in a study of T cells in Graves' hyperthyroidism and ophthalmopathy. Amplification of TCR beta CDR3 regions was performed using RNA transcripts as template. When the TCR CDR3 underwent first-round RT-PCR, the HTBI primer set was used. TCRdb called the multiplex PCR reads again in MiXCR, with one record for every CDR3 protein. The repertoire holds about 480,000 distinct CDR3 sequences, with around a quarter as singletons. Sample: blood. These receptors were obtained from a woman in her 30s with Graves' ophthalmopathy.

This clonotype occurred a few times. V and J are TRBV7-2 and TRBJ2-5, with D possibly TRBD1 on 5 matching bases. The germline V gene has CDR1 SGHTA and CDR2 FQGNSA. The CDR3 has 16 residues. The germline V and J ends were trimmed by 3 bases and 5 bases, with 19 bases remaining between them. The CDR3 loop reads CASSFSPRGIMETQYF. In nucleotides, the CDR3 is TGTGCCAGCAGCTTCTCTCCAAGGGGCATCATGGAGACCCAGTACTTC.

The DNA for the CDR3 is TGTGCCAGCAGTTGGGCAGGCATTGGCTACACCTTC. It yields the protein CASSWAGIGYTF. This chain links TRBV12-3 or TRBV12-4 with TRBJ1-2; D gene ambiguous. The V end was cut by 4 bases, the J end by 7 bases, with 10 bases between. The CDR3 is 12 residues long.

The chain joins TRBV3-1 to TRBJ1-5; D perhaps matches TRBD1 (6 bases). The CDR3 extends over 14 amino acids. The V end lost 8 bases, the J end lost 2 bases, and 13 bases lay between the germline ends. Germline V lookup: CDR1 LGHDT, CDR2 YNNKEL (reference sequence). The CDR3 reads CASGGGAGNQPQHF. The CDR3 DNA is TGTGCCAGCGGGGGGGGCGCGGGCAATCAGCCCCAGCATTTT.

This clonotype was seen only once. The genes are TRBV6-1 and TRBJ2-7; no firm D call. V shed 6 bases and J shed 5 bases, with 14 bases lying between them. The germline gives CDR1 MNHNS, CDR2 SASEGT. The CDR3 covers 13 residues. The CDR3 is CASRARVYNEQYF. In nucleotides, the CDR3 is TGTGCCAGCAGGGCAAGGGTATACAACGAGCAGTACTTC.

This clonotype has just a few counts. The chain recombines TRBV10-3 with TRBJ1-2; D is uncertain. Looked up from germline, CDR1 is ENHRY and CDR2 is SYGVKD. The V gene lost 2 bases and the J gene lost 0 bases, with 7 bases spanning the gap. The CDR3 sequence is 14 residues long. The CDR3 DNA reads TGTGCCATCAGTGAGACGGGGTCTAACTATGGCTACACCTTC. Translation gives CAISETGSNYGYTF.

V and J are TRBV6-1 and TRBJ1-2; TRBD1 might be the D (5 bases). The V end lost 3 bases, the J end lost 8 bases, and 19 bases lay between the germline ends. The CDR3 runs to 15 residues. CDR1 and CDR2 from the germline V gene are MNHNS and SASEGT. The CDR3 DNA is TGTGCCAGCAGTGAGGCGGCAGGGCCGACTCGCGGCTACACCTTC. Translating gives CASSEAAGPTRGYTF.

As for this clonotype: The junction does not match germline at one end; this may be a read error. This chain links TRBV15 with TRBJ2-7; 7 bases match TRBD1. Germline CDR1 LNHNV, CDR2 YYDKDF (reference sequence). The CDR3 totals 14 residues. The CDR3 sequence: CAASTEGAPYEQYF. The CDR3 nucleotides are TGTGCCGCCAGCACCGAGGGGGCGCCTTACGAGCAGTACTTC. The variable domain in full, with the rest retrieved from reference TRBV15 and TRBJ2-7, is DAMVIQNPRYQVTQFGKPVTLSCSQTLNHNVMYWYQQKSSQAPKLLFHYYDKDFNNEADTPDNFQSRRPNTSFCFLDIRSPGLGDTAMYLCAASTEGAPYEQYFGPGTRLTVT.

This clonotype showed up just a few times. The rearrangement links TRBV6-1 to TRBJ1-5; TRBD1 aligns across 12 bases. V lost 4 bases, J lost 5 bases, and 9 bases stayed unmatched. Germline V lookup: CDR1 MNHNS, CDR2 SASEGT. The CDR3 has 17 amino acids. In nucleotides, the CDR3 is TGTGCCAGCAGTGGGCATCCGGGACAGGGGGCTTATCAGCCCCAGCATTTT. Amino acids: CASSGHPGQGAYQPQHF.

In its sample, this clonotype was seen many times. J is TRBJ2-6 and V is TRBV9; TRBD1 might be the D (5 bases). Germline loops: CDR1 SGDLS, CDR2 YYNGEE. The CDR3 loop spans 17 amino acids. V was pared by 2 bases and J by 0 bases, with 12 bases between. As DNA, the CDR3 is TGTGCCAGCAGCGTTATTGGACAACTCTCTGGGGCCAACGTCCTGACTTTC. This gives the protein CASSVIGQLSGANVLTF.

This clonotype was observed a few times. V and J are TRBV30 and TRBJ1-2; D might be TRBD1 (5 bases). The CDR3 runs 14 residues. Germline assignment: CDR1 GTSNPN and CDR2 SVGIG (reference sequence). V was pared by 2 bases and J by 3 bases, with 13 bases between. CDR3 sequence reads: CAWSTLTGYYGYTF. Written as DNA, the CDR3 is TGTGCCTGGAGTACATTAACAGGATACTATGGCTACACCTTC.

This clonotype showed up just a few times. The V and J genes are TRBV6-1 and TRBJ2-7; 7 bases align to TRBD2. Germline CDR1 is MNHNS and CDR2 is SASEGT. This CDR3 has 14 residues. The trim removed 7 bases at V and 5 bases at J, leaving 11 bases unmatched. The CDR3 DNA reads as TGTGCCAGCACGAAACTCGGGGGGATCGACGAGCAGTACTTC. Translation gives CASTKLGGIDEQYF.